These 12 T cell receptor beta chains were sequenced from one sample in a study of sequential checkpoint blockade in melanoma. Regarding treatment: randomized to nivolumab then ipilimumab (arm A) or the reverse (arm B). TCRdb keeps only in-frame clones here, not all; method: immunoSEQ multiplex PCR. The sample holds roughly 20,000 clones, over 55% seen once. The source was CD8+ T cells sorted from blood (inferred from file names), collected from a patient given nivolumab and ipilimumab in sequence. The receptors were sampled from a human donor with melanoma.

This clone showed up just once. J is TRBJ2-7 and V is TRBV9; D possibly corresponds to TRBD2 (6 bases). V was clipped by 0 bases and J by 3 bases, with 16 bases between them. CDR3 size: 16 residues. Germline V gives CDR1 SGDLS, CDR2 YYNGEE. The CDR3 protein is CASSVGRWGELYEQYF. In DNA form, the CDR3 reads TGTGCCAGCAGCGTAGGTAGGTGGGGGGAGCTCTACGAGCAGTACTTC.

This clone was recorded a few times. CDR3 amino acids: CASSPSEYEQYF. For the CDR3, the DNA is TGTGCCAGCAGTCCTAGCGAATACGAGCAGTACTTC. The chain uses TRBV28 and TRBJ2-7; a weak D match, TRBD2 (6 bases). V was trimmed by 5 bases and J by 4 bases, leaving 9 bases between them. The germline V gene has CDR1 MDHEN and CDR2 SYDVKM. This CDR3 is 12 amino acids long.

The chain joins TRBV9 to TRBJ2-7; TRBD2 aligns across 7 bases. The ends lost 0 bases at V and 1 base at J; junction bases unmatched: 4. The CDR3 has 15 amino acids. Looked up from germline, CDR1 is SGDLS and CDR2 is YYNGEE. The CDR3 spells CASSVGGGKSYEQYF. Here the CDR3 DNA reads TGTGCCAGCAGCGTAGGGGGGGGGAAATCCTACGAGCAGTACTTC.

The chain links TRBV21-1 to TRBJ1-3; TRBD1, the table's D call, was not compared with the DNA. TRBV21-1 is shown as a pseudogene. The CDR3 has 19 amino acids. This CDR3 is CASSTPRDRNQSSGNTIYF. Here the CDR3 DNA reads TGTGCCAGCAGCACCCCCCGGGACAGGAATCAAAGCTCTGGAAACACCATATATTTT.

The chain links TRBV28 to TRBJ2-7, with D possibly being TRBD1 (5 bases). V lost 2 bases to trimming and J lost 3 bases, with 14 bases between them. CDR1 MDHEN and CDR2 SYDVKM come from the germline V gene. This CDR3 region has 15 residues. DNA of the CDR3: TGTGCCAGCAGTTTAGGCCGCTCAGGGCGCTACGAGCAGTACTTC. Protein sequence: CASSLGRSGRYEQYF.

The rearrangement links TRBV4-1 to TRBJ2-7; a weak D match, TRBD1 (5 bases). CDR1 is MGHRA and CDR2 is YSYEKL in the germline V gene. V was cut by 6 bases and J by 0 bases, with 21 bases left in between. This CDR3 spans 17 amino acids. CDR3 DNA: TGCGCCAGCAGGTCCGATACAGGTGGCGCTTTCTCCTACGAGCAGTACTTC. It is translated as CASRSDTGGAFSYEQYF.

V gene TRBV9 combines with J gene TRBJ1-1; weak D call: TRBD1 (5 bases). This CDR3 has 14 amino acids. The V end lost 3 bases, the J end lost 1 base, and 10 bases lay between the germline ends. The germline gives CDR1 SGDLS, CDR2 YYNGEE. CDR3 sequence: CASSGRRGNTEAFF. DNA of the CDR3: TGTGCCAGCAGCGGGAGGAGGGGGAACACTGAAGCTTTCTTT.

By share, this clone counts as medium-sized. J is TRBJ1-3 and V is TRBV10-3; possible D gene TRBD1, 6 bases. The CDR3 sequence is 14 residues long. Deletions cut 2 bases from V and 4 bases from J, with 9 bases between. Germline V gene lookup returns CDR1 ENHRY and CDR2 SYGVKD. The DNA of the CDR3 is TGTGCCATCAGTGAGGGGGGCGCAGGAAACACCATATATTTT. Amino acid sequence: CAISEGGAGNTIYF.

This clone was seen a handful of times. The gene calls are TRBV9 and TRBJ1-1, with TRBD1 matching over 10 bases. There are 14 residues in the CDR3. Per the germline V gene, CDR1 is SGDLS and CDR2 is YYNGEE. Germline trimming cut 3 bases from V and 5 bases from J; bases unmatched to any gene: 4. The CDR3 spells CASSGGQGRTEAFF. The CDR3 DNA sequence: TGTGCCAGCAGCGGGGGACAGGGGAGGACTGAAGCTTTCTTT.

This chain links TRBV4-1 with TRBJ1-2; D is perhaps TRBD1 (5 bases). This CDR3 is 15 amino acids long. V lost 4 bases to trimming and J lost 8 bases, with 20 bases between them. CDR1 is MGHRA and CDR2 is YSYEKL in the germline V gene. In DNA, the CDR3 is TGCGCCAGCAGCCCAAGCTCGAACAGGCTTGGAGGCTACACCTTC. Translated, it gives CASSPSSNRLGGYTF.

The chain uses TRBV5-1 and TRBJ2-2; 7 nucleotides match TRBD2. The CDR3 runs 14 residues. V was clipped by 9 bases and J by 1 base; unmatched bases: 6. Germline V CDR1 and CDR2: SGHRS, YFSETQ. Written as DNA, the CDR3 is TGCGCCACTAGGGAGGGTCAGAACACCGGGGAGCTGTTTTTT. This gives the protein CATREGQNTGELFF.

This clone was observed a single time. This chain uses TRBV5-8 with TRBJ1-1; D gene unclear. CDR3 length: 15 amino acids. V lost 4 bases and J lost 1, with 14 bases in between. Germline V lookup: CDR1 SGHTS, CDR2 YDEGEE. The CDR3 spells CASSRLGRENTEAFF. The CDR3 nucleotides are TGTGCCAGCAGCCGACTGGGGAGGGAGAACACTGAAGCTTTCTTT. Full variable domain (remainder filled in from reference TRBV5-8 and TRBJ1-1): EAGVTQSPTHLIKTRGQQATLRCSPISGHTSVYWYQQALGLGLQFLLWYDEGEERNRGNFPPRFSGRQFPNYSSELNVNALELEDSALYLCASSRLGRENTEAFFGQGTRLTVV.